This TCR beta chain was identified in a study of shared clonotypes between healthy human individuals. Replicate PCRs for unsorted PBMC used 300 ng DNA (around 29,000 T cell genomes). Sequencing was performed on unsorted PBMC DNA using ten immunoSEQ deep assay plates. The data were produced by immunoSEQ multiplex PCR, yet TCRdb's version contains in-frame clones alone and is incomplete. Of 500,000 to 650,000 clones listed, roughly 79% are singletons. Germline CDR1 and CDR2: MDHEN and SYDVKM. V was shortened by 7 bases and J by 0 bases, with 9 bases between the two germline ends. The CDR3 has 14 residues.

The receptor was isolated from a woman in her 40s in good health. Some clones in this sample may be carry-over from other donors' samples. The chain recombines TRBV28 with TRBJ2-2; D not certain. The sample consisted of PBMCs. The CDR3 DNA sequence: TGTGCCAGCATCCCGACTCCGAACACCGGGGAGCTGTTTTTT. Protein sequence: CASIPTPNTGELFF.